Following are 14 T cell receptor beta chains from one sample sequenced in a study of metastatic and nonmetastatic thyroid tumors. From the PCR reads, TCRdb re-called clones with MiXCR. The sample has about 35,000 clones; roughly a sixth are singletons. Nobody among the patients had been given any treatment before thyroid surgery. Sequencing was done on a sample of blood. The receptors were sampled from a male donor with papillary thyroid cancer or a benign thyroid nodule (not recorded which). Some clones in this sample may be carry-over from other donors' samples.

Comments on this clone: The junction and the germline gene differ at one end; a read error may be behind it. The chain joins TRBV15 to TRBJ2-5; TRBD2 might be the D (5 bases). There are 16 residues in the CDR3. The V gene's germline CDR1 is LNHNV and CDR2 YYDKDF (reference sequence). CDR3 DNA sequence: TGTTCCACCAGCAGAGCGGTGGGCAGGAGCCAAGAGACCCAGTACTTC. This encodes CSTSRAVGRSQETQYF.

The chain employs TRBV29-1 and TRBJ1-1; TRBD1 matches 7 bases. V lost 7 bases and J lost 1; bases outside the gene matches: 9. The CDR3 extends over 14 amino acids. Looked up from germline, CDR1 is SQVTM and CDR2 is ANQGSEA. The CDR3 DNA sequence: TGCAGCGCCTTAAACAGGGGCCAGAACACTGAAGCTTTCTTT. Residues: CSALNRGQNTEAFF.

This clone has at least ten counts. The chain has TRBV4-2 and TRBJ1-5, with TRBD1 identical over 7 bases. The junction had 5 bases not matched to a gene; V was cut back by 9 bases and J by 0 bases. The germline gives CDR1 LGHNA, CDR2 YNFKEQ. This CDR3 spans 14 amino acids. The CDR3 nucleotides read TGTGCCAGGGGGACAGCTTATAGCAATCAGCCCCAGCATTTT. Its translation: CARGTAYSNQPQHF.

The chain recombines TRBV28 with TRBJ1-2; D perhaps matches TRBD1 (6 bases). The germline V gene encodes CDR1 MDHEN and CDR2 SYDVKM. The ends were cut back, 3 bases at V and 2 bases at J, with 10 bases in the middle. This CDR3 comprises 14 residues. The CDR3: CASSFSTGNYGYTF. The CDR3 nucleotides read TGTGCCAGCAGTTTCTCGACAGGAAACTATGGCTACACCTTC.

This clone was found many times. The chain uses TRBV6-2 or TRBV6-3 and TRBJ1-1; no clear D gene. The germline gives CDR1 MNHEY, CDR2 SVGEGT. Trimming cost V 0 bases and J 2 bases, with 13 bases left between them. This CDR3 contains 16 residues. Here the CDR3 DNA reads TGTGCCAGCAGTTACTCCCTAGGTAGGGATAACACTGAAGCTTTCTTT. It encodes CASSYSLGRDNTEAFF.

CDR3 DNA: TGTGCCAGCAGTTTCAATACTAAAGGGTGGTCAAACATTCAGTACTTC. Encoded protein: CASSFNTKGWSNIQYF. The chain combines TRBV28 with TRBJ2-4; D ambiguous. The germline gives CDR1 MDHEN, CDR2 SYDVKM. CDR3 length equals 16 residues. V shed 3 bases and J shed 6 bases, with 18 bases lying between them.

A few counts support this clone. The chain couples TRBV6-1 to TRBJ2-1, with TRBD2 matching over 11 bases. The germline gives CDR1 MNHNS, CDR2 SASEGT. Unmatched junction bases numbered 13, after V lost 2 bases and J lost 7 bases. The CDR3 totals 18 residues. For the CDR3, the DNA is TGTGCCAGCAGTGAAATGGATAGCGGGAGGGCCAGTGTAAATGAGCAGTTCTTC. Its translation is CASSEMDSGRASVNEQFF.

Ten or more counts support this clone. The rearrangement joins TRBV6-2 or TRBV6-3 to TRBJ1-4; 8 positions match TRBD1. The CDR3 consists of 14 residues. Germline V gene lookup returns CDR1 MNHEY and CDR2 SVGEGT. V lost 5 bases, J lost 5 bases, and 4 bases stayed unmatched. The CDR3 spells CASSTGTGNEKLFF. As DNA, the CDR3 is TGTGCCAGCAGTACCGGGACAGGCAATGAAAAACTGTTTTTT.

This clone was detected many times. This chain joins TRBV20-1 and TRBJ2-7; 7 bases agree with TRBD1. The CDR3 has 14 amino acids. Germline CDR1 DFQATT, CDR2 SNEGSKA (reference sequence). V dropped 6 bases and J dropped 0; count of bases not matched to a gene: 8. DNA for the CDR3: TGCAGTGCAACCCGGACAGGTACCTCCTACGAGCAGTACTTC. Protein: CSATRTGTSYEQYF.

This clone was seen repeatedly, ten times or more. At one boundary the junction diverges from the germline segment, which might be a read error. The chain links TRBV19 to TRBJ1-3; possible D gene TRBD1, 6 bases. CDR3 length equals 18 residues. Germline assignment: CDR1 LNHDA and CDR2 SQIVND (reference sequence). CDR3 sequence: CASSIRGAVQARRNAIYF. The CDR3 region has the DNA TGTGCCAGTAGTATACGGGGGGCCGTGCAGGCTCGAAGAAACGCCATATATTTT. Combining the CDR3 with reference TRBV19 and TRBJ1-3 gives the whole variable domain DGGITQSPKYLFRKEGQNVTLSCEQNLNHDAMYWYRQDPGQGLRLIYYSQIVNDFQKGDIAEGYSVSREKKESFPLTVTSAQKNPTAFYLCASSIRGAVQARRNAIYFGEGSWLTVV.

This clone was counted many times. The chain has TRBV6-2 or TRBV6-3 and TRBJ2-7; a weak D match, TRBD1 (5 bases). The germline V gene has CDR1 MNHEY and CDR2 SVGEGT. The CDR3 length is 13 residues. Trimming shortened V by 0 bases and J by 2 bases, and 5 bases separated the two germline ends. The chain's CDR3 is CASSYSDTYEQYF. CDR3 DNA: TGTGCCAGCAGTTACTCGGACACCTACGAGCAGTACTTC.

This clone was counted at least ten times. This chain joins TRBV19 and TRBJ1-4; possible D gene TRBD1, 5 bases. The CDR3 is 14 residues long. V was shortened by 1 base and J by 8 bases, with 11 bases between the two germline ends. Germline V gene data show CDR1 as LNHDA and CDR2 as SQIVND (reference sequence). The CDR3 nucleotides are TGTGCCAGTAGTATAGGGGGGGGTCAAGAAAAACTGTTTTTT. This gives the protein CASSIGGGQEKLFF.

J is TRBJ2-1 and V is TRBV12-5, with 10 bases matching TRBD2. With 5 bases clipped from V and 6 bases from J, the junction kept 4 bases outside the gene matches. Germline-derived CDR1 and CDR2 are LGHNT and FRNRAP. This CDR3 comprises 14 residues. The CDR3 nucleotides read TGTGCTAGTGGTAGCGGGGGGGCAATCAATGAGCAGTTCTTC. Protein sequence: CASGSGGAINEQFF. The entire variable domain, with the rest obtained from reference TRBV12-5 and TRBJ2-1, is as follows: DARVTQTPRHKVTEMGQEVTMRCQPILGHNTVFWYRQTMMQGLELLAYFRNRAPLDDSGMPKDRFSAEMPDATLATLKIQPSEPRDSAVYFCASGSGGAINEQFFGPGTRLTVL.

The genes are TRBV7-2 and TRBJ2-7; unclear D gene. V gave up 5 bases and J gave up 4 bases, with 18 bases separating them. The CDR3 sequence is 15 residues long. CDR1 is SGHTA, CDR2 FQGNSA, per germline. The CDR3 region has the DNA TGTGCCAGCAGCCTAACTGTGGGTAAATTATACGAGCAGTACTTC. Translated, it gives CASSLTVGKLYEQYF.